This T cell receptor (beta chain) is from a study of cytomegalovirus exposure and HLA in healthy donors. 60 Vbeta and 13 Jbeta primers were used in PCR. The method was immunoSEQ multiplex PCR; TCRdb's version includes in-frame clones alone and lacks a portion of them. This repertoire shows about 92,000 clones, roughly 71% found once; its top ten account for 2.7%. The V gene's germline CDR1 is SGHTA and CDR2 FQGNSA. The CDR3 extends over 15 amino acids. The V segment lost 5 bases and the J segment 2 bases; nucleotides outside the gene matches: 8. The chain uses TRBV7-2 and TRBJ2-7; 8 nucleotides align to TRBD1. The clonotype comes from a man between 45 and 60 years old in good health and CMV-seronegative. Input material: PBMCs. The CDR3 is CASSPRPGQAYEQYF. The CDR3 DNA is TGTGCCAGCAGCCCCCGGCCGGGACAGGCCTACGAGCAGTACTTC.